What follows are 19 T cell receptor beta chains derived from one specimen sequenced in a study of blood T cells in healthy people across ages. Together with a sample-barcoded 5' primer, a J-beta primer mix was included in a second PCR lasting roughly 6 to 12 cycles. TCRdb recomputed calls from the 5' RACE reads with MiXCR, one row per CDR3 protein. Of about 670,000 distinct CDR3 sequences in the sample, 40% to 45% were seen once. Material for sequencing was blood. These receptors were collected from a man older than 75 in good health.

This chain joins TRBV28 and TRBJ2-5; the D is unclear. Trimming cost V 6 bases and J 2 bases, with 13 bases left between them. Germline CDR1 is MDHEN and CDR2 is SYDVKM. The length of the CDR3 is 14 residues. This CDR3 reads CASRTVLTQETQYF. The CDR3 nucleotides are TGTGCCAGCAGGACCGTCCTAACTCAAGAGACCCAGTACTTC.

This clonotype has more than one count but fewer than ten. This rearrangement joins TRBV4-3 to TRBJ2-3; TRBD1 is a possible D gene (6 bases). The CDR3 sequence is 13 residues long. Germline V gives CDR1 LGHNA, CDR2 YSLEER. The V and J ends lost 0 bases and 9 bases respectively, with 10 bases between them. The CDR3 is CASSQDEGETQYF. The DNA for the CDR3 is TGCGCCAGCAGCCAAGACGAGGGGGAAACGCAGTATTTT.

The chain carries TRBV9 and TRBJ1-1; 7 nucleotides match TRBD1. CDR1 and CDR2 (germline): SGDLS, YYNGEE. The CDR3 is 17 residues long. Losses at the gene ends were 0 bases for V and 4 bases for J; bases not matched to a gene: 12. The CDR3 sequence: CASSVVPQGGRTTEAFF. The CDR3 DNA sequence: TGTGCCAGCAGCGTAGTACCCCAGGGGGGGCGGACCACTGAAGCTTTCTTT. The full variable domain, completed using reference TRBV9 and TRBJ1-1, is DSGVTQTPKHLITATGQRVTLRCSPRSGDLSVYWYQQSLDQGLQFLIQYYNGEERAKGNILERFSAQQFPDLHSELNLSSLELGDSALYFCASSVVPQGGRTTEAFFGQGTRLTVV.

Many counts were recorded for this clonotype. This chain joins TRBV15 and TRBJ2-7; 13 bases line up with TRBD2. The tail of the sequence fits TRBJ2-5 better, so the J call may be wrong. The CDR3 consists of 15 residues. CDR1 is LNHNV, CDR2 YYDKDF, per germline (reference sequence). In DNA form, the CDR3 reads TGTGCCACCAGCGGACTAGCGGGAGTGGTTGAGACCCAGTACTTC. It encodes CATSGLAGVVETQYF.

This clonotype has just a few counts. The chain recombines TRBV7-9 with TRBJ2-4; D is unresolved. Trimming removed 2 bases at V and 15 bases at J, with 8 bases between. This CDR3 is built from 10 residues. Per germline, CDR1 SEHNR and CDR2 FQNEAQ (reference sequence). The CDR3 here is CASSLFQRYF. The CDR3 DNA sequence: TGTGCCAGCAGCTTATTTCAGAGGTACTTC.

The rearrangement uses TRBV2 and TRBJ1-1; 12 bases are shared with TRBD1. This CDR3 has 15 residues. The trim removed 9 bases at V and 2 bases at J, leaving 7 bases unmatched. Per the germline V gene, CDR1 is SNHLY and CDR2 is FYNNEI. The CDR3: CASPGQGAENTEAFF. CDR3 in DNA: TGTGCCAGTCCGGGACAGGGGGCTGAAAACACTGAAGCTTTCTTT.

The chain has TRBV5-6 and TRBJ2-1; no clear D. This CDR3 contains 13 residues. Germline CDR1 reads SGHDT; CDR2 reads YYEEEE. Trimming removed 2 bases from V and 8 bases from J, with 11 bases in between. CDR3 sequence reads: CASSLPGNDEQFF. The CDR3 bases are TGTGCCAGCAGCTTACCAGGTAACGATGAGCAGTTCTTC.

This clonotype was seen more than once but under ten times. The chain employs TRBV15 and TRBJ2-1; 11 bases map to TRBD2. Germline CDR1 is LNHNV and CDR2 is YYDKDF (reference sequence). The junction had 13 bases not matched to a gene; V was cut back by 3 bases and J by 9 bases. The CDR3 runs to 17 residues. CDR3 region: CATSSLAGGGVWGEQFF. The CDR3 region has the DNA TGTGCCACCAGCAGTCTAGCGGGAGGAGGGGTGTGGGGTGAGCAGTTCTTC.

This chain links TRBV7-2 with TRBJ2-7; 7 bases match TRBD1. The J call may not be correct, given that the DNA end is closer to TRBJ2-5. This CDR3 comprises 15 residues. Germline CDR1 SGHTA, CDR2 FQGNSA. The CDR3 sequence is CASQPGQALSETQYF. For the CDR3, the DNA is TGTGCCAGTCAGCCCGGACAGGCCTTAAGTGAGACCCAGTACTTC.

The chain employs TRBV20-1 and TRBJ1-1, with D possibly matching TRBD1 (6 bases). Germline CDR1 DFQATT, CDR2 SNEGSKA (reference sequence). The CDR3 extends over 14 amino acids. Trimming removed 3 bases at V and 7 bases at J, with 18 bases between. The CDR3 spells CSASSSGRGIEAFF. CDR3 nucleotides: TGCAGTGCTAGTTCGTCAGGGAGGGGGATTGAAGCTTTCTTT.

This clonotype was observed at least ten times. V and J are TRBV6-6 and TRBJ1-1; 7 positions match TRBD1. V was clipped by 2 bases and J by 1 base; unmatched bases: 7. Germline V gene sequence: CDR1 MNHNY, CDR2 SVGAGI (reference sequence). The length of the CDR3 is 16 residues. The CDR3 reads CASSYRDREGNTEAFF. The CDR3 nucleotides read TGTGCCAGCAGTTACAGAGACAGGGAGGGGAACACTGAAGCTTTCTTT.

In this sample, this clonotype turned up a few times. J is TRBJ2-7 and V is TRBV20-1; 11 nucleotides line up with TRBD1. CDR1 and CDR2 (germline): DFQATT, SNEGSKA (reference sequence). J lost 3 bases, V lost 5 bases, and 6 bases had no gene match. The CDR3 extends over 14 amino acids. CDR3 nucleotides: TGCAGTGCTGAGGGGACAGGGGGGAGCTACGAGCAGTACTTC. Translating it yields CSAEGTGGSYEQYF.

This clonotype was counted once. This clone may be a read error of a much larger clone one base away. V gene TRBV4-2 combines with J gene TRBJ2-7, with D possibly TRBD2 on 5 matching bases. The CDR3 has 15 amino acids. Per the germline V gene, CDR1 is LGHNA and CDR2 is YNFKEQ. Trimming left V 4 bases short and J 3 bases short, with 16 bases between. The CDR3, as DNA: TGTGCCAGCAGCCCCGTCAGCGGAGGTCTCTACGAGCAGTACTTC. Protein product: CASSPVSGGLYEQYF.

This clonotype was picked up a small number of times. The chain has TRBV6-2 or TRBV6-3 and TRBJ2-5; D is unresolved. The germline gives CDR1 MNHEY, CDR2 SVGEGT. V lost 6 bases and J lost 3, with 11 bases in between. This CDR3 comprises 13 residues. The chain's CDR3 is CASRRPEKETQYF. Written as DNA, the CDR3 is TGTGCCAGCAGGCGACCGGAGAAAGAGACCCAGTACTTC.

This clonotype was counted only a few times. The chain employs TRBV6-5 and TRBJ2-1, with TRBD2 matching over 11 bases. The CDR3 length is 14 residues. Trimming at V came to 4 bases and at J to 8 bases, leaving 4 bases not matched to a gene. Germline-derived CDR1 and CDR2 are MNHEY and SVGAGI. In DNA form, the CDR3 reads TGTGCCAGCAGTTCCCCACTAGCGGGAGATGAGCAGTTCTTC. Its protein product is CASSSPLAGDEQFF.

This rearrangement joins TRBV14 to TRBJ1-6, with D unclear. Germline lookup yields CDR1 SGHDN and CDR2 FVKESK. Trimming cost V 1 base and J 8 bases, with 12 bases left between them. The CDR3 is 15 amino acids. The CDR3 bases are TGTGCCAGCAGCCAAGTATTACGGTCGGATTCACCCCTCCACTTT. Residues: CASSQVLRSDSPLHF. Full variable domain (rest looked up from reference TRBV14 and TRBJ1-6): EAGVTQFPSHSVIEKGQTVTLRCDPISGHDNLYWYRRVMGKEIKFLLHFVKESKQDESGMPNNRFLAERTGGTYSTLKVQPAELEDSGVYFCASSQVLRSDSPLHFGNGTRLTVT.

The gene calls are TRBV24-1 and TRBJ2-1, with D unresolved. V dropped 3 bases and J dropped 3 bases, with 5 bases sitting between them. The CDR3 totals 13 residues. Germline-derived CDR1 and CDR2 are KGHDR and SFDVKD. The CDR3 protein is CATSDPNYNEQFF. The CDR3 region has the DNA TGTGCCACCAGTGATCCAAACTACAATGAGCAGTTCTTC.

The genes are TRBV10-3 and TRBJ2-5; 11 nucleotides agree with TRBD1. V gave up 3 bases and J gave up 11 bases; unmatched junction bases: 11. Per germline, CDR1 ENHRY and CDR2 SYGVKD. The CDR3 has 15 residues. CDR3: CAISDEGQGAREQYF. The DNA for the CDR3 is TGTGCCATCAGTGACGAAGGACAGGGGGCGAGAGAGCAGTACTTC.

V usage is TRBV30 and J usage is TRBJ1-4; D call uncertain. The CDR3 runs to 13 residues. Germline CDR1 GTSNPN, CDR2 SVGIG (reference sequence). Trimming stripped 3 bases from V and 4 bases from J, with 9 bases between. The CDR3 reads CAWRAGRNEKLFF. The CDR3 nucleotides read TGTGCCTGGAGAGCCGGGCGTAATGAAAAACTGTTTTTT.